This is a list of T cell receptor beta chains from one sample in a study of blood T cell repertoires in COVID-19. Sequenced by immunoSEQ multiplex PCR; TCRdb stores in-frame clones only, minus some. Among about 59,000 clones listed, roughly 85% were seen once. The sequenced material came from peripheral blood. The receptor source for this set is a man in his 60s with acute or convalescent COVID-19. Both conserved end residues are part of each CDR3. D genes are given only for firm matches. Size is stated for part of the rows, as once, few or many counts, or as a class when the clone is expanded.

clone size	D gene	J gene	V gene	CDR3 protein	CDR3 DNA
.	TRBD2	TRBJ2-6	TRBV5-1	CASSSSGSNSGANVLTF	TGCGCCAGCAGCTCTAGCGGGAGTAACTCTGGGGCCAACGTCCTGACTTTC
.	.	TRBJ2-1	TRBV12-2	CASLLYNEQFF	TGTGCAAGTCTCCTGTACAATGAGCAGTTCTTC
.	TRBD1	TRBJ1-1	TRBV6-5	CASRNTDRVTGAFF	TGTGCCAGCCGGAATACGGACAGGGTAACGGGAGCTTTCTTT
.	TRBD1	TRBJ1-5	TRBV2	CASSPWTGGHQPQHF	TGTGCCAGCAGTCCCTGGACAGGGGGCCATCAGCCCCAGCATTTT
once	TRBD2	TRBJ2-1	TRBV27	CASSLEGLVGYNEQFF	TGTGCCAGCAGTTTAGAGGGACTAGTTGGCTACAATGAGCAGTTCTTC
.	TRBD1	TRBJ1-2	TRBV5-1	CASSPGQGSYTF	TGCGCCAGCAGCCCGGGACAGGGTAGCTACACCTTC
.	.	TRBJ2-7	TRBV28	CASSSPRVGSYEQYF	TGTGCCAGCAGTTCCCCGAGGGTGGGCTCCTACGAGCAGTACTTC
few	TRBD2	TRBJ2-3	TRBV4-1	CASSQERAGPNTDTQYF	TGCGCCAGCAGCCAAGAGAGAGCGGGACCCAACACAGATACGCAGTATTTT
.	TRBD2	TRBJ2-2	TRBV3-1/TRBV3-2	CASSFSGSGGTGELFF	TGTGCCAGCAGCTTTAGCGGGAGTGGCGGGACCGGGGAGCTGTTTTTT
.	TRBD1	TRBJ1-3	TRBV7-9	CASSWGQGNTIYF	TGTGCCAGCAGCTGGGGACAGGGAAACACCATATATTTT
.	.	TRBJ2-3	TRBV7-2	CASSLSSSVDTQYF	TGTGCCAGCAGCTTATCTTCTTCGGTTGATACGCAGTATTTT
.	.	TRBJ1-2	TRBV28	CASSRTGNYGYTF	TGTGCCAGCAGTAGAACAGGGAACTATGGCTACACCTTC
.	TRBD1	TRBJ1-1	TRBV6-5	CASSSAPRTGEAFF	TGTGCCAGCAGTTCAGCCCCCCGGACAGGGGAAGCTTTCTTT
.	TRBD1	TRBJ1-4	TRBV5-1	CASSLGQGAEKLFF	TGCGCCAGCAGCCTCGGACAGGGGGCTGAAAAACTGTTTTTT
.	.	TRBJ1-2	TRBV21-1	CASSRRTGANYGYTF	TGTGCCAGCAGCAGGAGGACAGGGGCTAACTATGGCTACACCTTC
.	.	TRBJ2-3	TRBV7-3	CASSLNQADTQYF	TGTGCCAGCAGCTTAAACCAGGCAGATACGCAGTATTTT
.	TRBD1	TRBJ2-5	TRBV7-8	CASSLNRGLGETQYF	TGTGCCAGCAGCTTAAACAGGGGCCTGGGGGAGACCCAGTACTTC
.	TRBD2	TRBJ2-3	TRBV3-1/TRBV3-2	CASSQGTPGLGRSTDTQYF	TGTGCCAGCAGCCAAGGAACTCCGGGACTAGGGAGAAGCACAGATACGCAGTATTTT
.	.	TRBJ2-5	TRBV24-1	CATSLTGEETQYF	TGTGCCACCTCCCTGACGGGAGAGGAGACCCAGTACTTC